Below are 16 T cell receptor beta chains sequenced from a single sample in a study of control samples from healthy donors and cancer patients. The table came from immunoSEQ multiplex PCR; TCRdb's copy has only in-frame clones and leaves some out. The table records 75,000 to 100,000 clones, 86% of them present only once. Sample: blood. These receptors were collected from a woman between 45 and 60 years old in good health.

The chain carries TRBV5-1 and TRBJ2-3; D assignment may be TRBD1 or TRBD2 (6 bases each). Germline CDR1 is SGHRS and CDR2 is YFSETQ. The CDR3 covers 16 residues. Deletions cut 0 bases from V and 5 bases from J, with 16 bases between. CDR3 nucleotides: TGCGCCAGCAGCTTGGGGGTTGGGGGGCCTGGAGATACGCAGTATTTT. The encoded protein is CASSLGVGGPGDTQYF.

The chain uses TRBV28 and TRBJ2-3; 10 bases map to TRBD1. Germline V lookup: CDR1 MDHEN, CDR2 SYDVKM. The V and J ends lost 7 bases and 3 bases, in that order; junction bases with no gene match: 10. The CDR3 length is 16 residues. This CDR3 is CASNKPGTGVTDTQYF. Written as DNA, the CDR3 is TGTGCCAGCAACAAACCCGGGACAGGGGTGACAGATACGCAGTATTTT. The whole variable domain, remainder taken from reference TRBV28 and TRBJ2-3, is DVKVTQSSRYLVKRTGEKVFLECVQDMDHENMFWYRQDPGLGLRLIYFSYDVKMKEKGDIPEGYSVSREKKERFSLILESASTNQTSMYLCASNKPGTGVTDTQYFGPGTRLTVL.

The CDR3 region is CASSSADGIYGYTF. CDR3 sequence (DNA): TGTGCCAGCAGTTCAGCGGACGGGATCTATGGCTACACCTTC. V and J are TRBV28 and TRBJ1-2; D ambiguous. Germline-derived CDR1 and CDR2 are MDHEN and SYDVKM. V was pared by 4 bases and J by 4 bases, with 13 bases between. The CDR3 is 14 amino acids.

The chain couples TRBV5-1 to TRBJ1-1, with 7 bases matching TRBD1. The length of the CDR3 is 15 residues. Germline CDR1 reads SGHRS; CDR2 reads YFSETQ. V was clipped by 4 bases and J by 2 bases; unmatched bases: 8. The CDR3 coding sequence is TGCGCCAGCAGCACCCCAGGGGGAGGAAACACTGAAGCTTTCTTT. Translated: CASSTPGGGNTEAFF.

The chain links TRBV18 to TRBJ1-4, with D tentatively TRBD1 (5 bases). With 3 bases removed from V and 0 bases from J, the gap between germline ends came to 8 bases. In germline, CDR1 is KGHSH, CDR2 LQKENI. The CDR3 runs 15 residues. The chain's CDR3 is CASSPLGATNEKLFF. Here the CDR3 DNA reads TGTGCCAGCTCACCCCTAGGGGCAACTAATGAAAAACTGTTTTTT. Based on the CDR3 plus reference TRBV18 and TRBJ1-4, the full variable domain is NAGVMQNPRHLVRRRGQEARLRCSPMKGHSHVYWYRQLPEEGLKFMVYLQKENIIDESGMPKERFSAEFPKEGPSILRIQQVVRGDSAAYFCASSPLGATNEKLFFGSGTQLSVL.

The chain is built from TRBV7-2 and TRBJ2-5, with 10 bases matching TRBD1. This CDR3 has 15 residues. V gave up 5 bases and J gave up 2 bases; unmatched junction bases: 5. CDR1 is SGHTA, CDR2 FQGNSA, per germline. This CDR3 is CASSHRDRGQETQYF. DNA for the CDR3: TGTGCCAGCAGCCACCGGGACAGGGGACAAGAGACCCAGTACTTC.

J is TRBJ2-2 and V is TRBV7-3; TRBD2 aligns across 8 bases. Germline CDR1 and CDR2: SGHTA and FQGTGA. The V and J ends lost 2 bases and 1 base, in that order; junction bases with no gene match: 6. The CDR3 is 17 residues long. The CDR3 bases are TGTGCCAGCAGCTTAGGGGGGCTAGCGGGGAACACCGGGGAGCTGTTTTTT. This gives the protein CASSLGGLAGNTGELFF.

CDR3 DNA: TGTGCCAGCAGCCCCGGGAGGGGTAGAGGAGAGACCCAGTACTTC. This codes for CASSPGRGRGETQYF. The chain recombines TRBV11-3 with TRBJ2-5; 8 nucleotides agree with TRBD2. The V gene's germline CDR1 is SGHNT and CDR2 YENEEA. The CDR3 is made up of 15 amino acids. The ends lost 5 bases at V and 4 bases at J; junction bases unmatched: 9.

This clone is a singleton in its sample. The chain uses TRBV28 and TRBJ2-7; either TRBD1 or TRBD2 may fit D (6 bases each). This CDR3 contains 14 residues. V was pared by 8 bases and J by 2 bases, with 16 bases between. CDR1 is MDHEN, CDR2 SYDVKM, per germline. The CDR3 nucleotides read TGTGCCAGCCGGGACCCGGGGGCTGCCTACGAGCAGTACTTC. Encoded protein: CASRDPGAAYEQYF.

The chain recombines TRBV4-3 with TRBJ2-1; TRBD2 matches at 12 bases. The CDR3 is made up of 18 amino acids. Germline loops: CDR1 LGHNA, CDR2 YSLEER. V shed 3 bases and J 6 bases; nucleotides not matched to a gene: 12. DNA for the CDR3: TGCGCCAGCAGCCAGAGACTAGCGGGAGAACCTTGGAGCAATGAGCAGTTCTTC. Protein product: CASSQRLAGEPWSNEQFF.

The rearrangement joins TRBV12-3 or TRBV12-4 to TRBJ2-3; D is perhaps TRBD1 (6 bases). The CDR3 contains 13 residues. With 6 bases removed from V and 7 bases from J, the gap between germline ends came to 14 bases. DNA of the CDR3: TGTGCCAGCAGACTTAACGACAGGAATACGCAGTATTTT. Its translation: CASRLNDRNTQYF.

The chain has TRBV19 and TRBJ1-1; D remains unclear. Germline V lookup: CDR1 LNHDA, CDR2 SQIVND (reference sequence). Trimming left V 11 bases short and J 3 bases short, with 10 bases between. This CDR3 contains 11 residues. CDR3 amino acids: CAVGWYTEAFF. The CDR3 DNA sequence: TGTGCCGTGGGGTGGTACACTGAAGCTTTCTTT.

The chain employs TRBV5-6 and TRBJ1-5, with D perhaps matching TRBD1 (6 bases). V shed 0 bases and J shed 7 bases, with 14 bases lying between them. The germline V gene has CDR1 SGHDT and CDR2 YYEEEE. This CDR3 is 15 amino acids long. The CDR3 sequence is CASSLGKGGWQPQHF. The CDR3, as DNA: TGTGCCAGCAGCTTGGGTAAGGGGGGCTGGCAGCCCCAGCATTTT.

The chain joins TRBV29-1 to TRBJ2-7; 12 bases map to TRBD1. The CDR3 is 13 residues long. Losses at the gene ends were 4 bases for V and 5 bases for J; bases not matched to a gene: 3. Germline CDR1 SQVTM, CDR2 ANQGSEA. The CDR3 DNA is TGCAGCGTTGGGGACAGGGGGCGGCACGAGCAGTACTTC. It specifies CSVGDRGRHEQYF.

This sequence joins TRBV15 and TRBJ2-1; no reliable D call. The CDR3 is made up of 17 amino acids. CDR1 is LNHNV and CDR2 is YYDKDF in the germline V gene (reference sequence). Trimming left V 0 bases short and J 0 bases short, with 12 bases between. The CDR3 DNA reads as TGTGCCACCAGCAGAGATCTTGCGGCCCCCTCCTACAATGAGCAGTTCTTC. It encodes CATSRDLAAPSYNEQFF.

V is TRBV28 and J is TRBJ2-5; possibly TRBD1 for D (5 bases). Germline assignment: CDR1 MDHEN and CDR2 SYDVKM. V shed 1 base and J shed 5 bases, with 23 bases lying between them. The CDR3 loop spans 18 amino acids. CDR3 sequence reads: CASSLSRFGLASGETQYF. The CDR3 DNA sequence: TGTGCCAGCAGTTTATCCCGGTTTGGGTTGGCTTCAGGGGAGACCCAGTACTTC.